This T cell receptor (beta chain) was captured by sequencing in a study of human T cells and chemical hapten exposure. Study summary: Affected patients, primarily female, had alopecia areata, totalis or universalis.

This clonotype was detected a few times. The antigen is not known. Time point defined: patch test 2, 6 weeks after DPC sensitization. Treatment reported: therapeutic diphenylcyclopropenone sensitization with weekly scalp DPC. Study results and limitations: Donors, who had alopecia, may show an immune response that differs from healthy people's.

V shed 8 bases and J shed 1 base, with 24 bases lying between them. In germline, CDR1 is WNHNN, CDR2 SYGVQD (reference sequence). The CDR3 runs to 18 residues. Attachment of unique molecular identifiers to individual cDNA molecules was performed in the library. How the authors handled the data: Across samples, TCR counts had a median of roughly 97,000 and ranged from about 23,224 to 700,000. MiXCR, applied by TCRdb to the RACE reads, yields one record per CDR3 protein. The V and J calls here are based on TCRdb, not the publication. The sample has under 85,000 distinct CDR3 sequences, approximately 10% seen once.

Here the sequenced sample was whole blood, taken in connection with sensitization to the hapten diphenylcyclopropenone (DPC). The sequence was collected from a woman in her forties or fifties with alopecia areata. Some clones in this sample may be carry-over from other donors' samples. The chain uses TRBV10-1 and TRBJ2-1; TRBD2 might be the D (6 bases). CDR3 in amino acids: CASVLLVAADSSYNEQFF. The CDR3 DNA sequence: TGCGCCAGCGTGCTCCTGGTAGCGGCAGATTCATCCTACAATGAGCAGTTCTTC.